The rows below give T cell receptor beta chains drawn from one sample of a study of blood T cells in healthy people across ages. In TCRdb, the 5' RACE reads were re-called with MiXCR into one record per CDR3 protein. In the table there are approximately 600,000 distinct CDR3 sequences, approximately 50% of which are singletons. Sequencing used blood. The receptors were gathered from a man aged 60-69 years in good health. The CDR3 runs from the conserved cysteine through the conserved F or W.

V	J	CDR3
TRBV5-1	TRBJ2-2	CASSPGSRWNTGELFF
TRBV5-1	TRBJ2-1	CASSPQGANEQFF
TRBV7-9	TRBJ1-1	CASSLGQGSAEAFF
TRBV6-2/TRBV6-3	TRBJ1-1	CATRGIGNTEAFF
TRBV3-1	NA	CASSSRTSGGGRETQYF
TRBV5-1	TRBJ1-5	CASRPGASNQPQHF
TRBV7-6	NA	CASSLKSSGGHFTYEQYF
TRBV4-1	TRBJ2-1	CASSQDPGNEQFF
TRBV29-1	TRBJ2-1	CSGGGFGEQFF
TRBV20-1	TRBJ2-3	CSAASSGAADTQYF
TRBV19	TRBJ2-6	CASRLRRGMSGANVLTF
TRBV29-1	TRBJ2-1	CSVGGDSYNEQFF
TRBV18	TRBJ2-1	CASSPPTGAYNEQFF
TRBV5-1	TRBJ2-1	CASSTVLAGAHNEQFF
TRBV12-3/TRBV12-4	TRBJ2-5	CASSLAHRGPYQETQYF
TRBV12-3/TRBV12-4	TRBJ2-1	CASSLFQTGDYNEQFF
TRBV10-3	TRBJ1-6	CAIRSGQPNSPLHF
TRBV3-1	TRBJ2-3	CASRPAPGQGADTQYF
TRBV3-1	NA	CASSQRWRPDEQYF
TRBV20-1	TRBJ2-6	CSAQRMAGANVLTF
TRBV29-1	TRBJ1-5	CSVDSGARNQPQHF
TRBV3-1	TRBJ2-4	CASSHNRRGGGKNIQYF
TRBV20-1	TRBJ1-1	CSASPGGSGNTEAFF
TRBV29-1	TRBJ1-1	CSVEMTWGTEAFF
TRBV6-1	TRBJ2-1	CASSSEGGSYNEQFF
TRBV27	TRBJ2-7	CASDQALCPYEQYF
TRBV5-1	TRBJ1-4	CASRTGQRTFNEKLFF
TRBV5-6	TRBJ2-5	CASSLAGRAAGETQYF
TRBV12-3/TRBV12-4	NA	CASTVQQGAALGETQYF
TRBV6-6	TRBJ1-5	CASSYNRVSNQPQHF
TRBV6-5	NA	CASSYSGGLTGTQYF
TRBV6-2/TRBV6-3	TRBJ2-3	CASSRDTPETDTQYF